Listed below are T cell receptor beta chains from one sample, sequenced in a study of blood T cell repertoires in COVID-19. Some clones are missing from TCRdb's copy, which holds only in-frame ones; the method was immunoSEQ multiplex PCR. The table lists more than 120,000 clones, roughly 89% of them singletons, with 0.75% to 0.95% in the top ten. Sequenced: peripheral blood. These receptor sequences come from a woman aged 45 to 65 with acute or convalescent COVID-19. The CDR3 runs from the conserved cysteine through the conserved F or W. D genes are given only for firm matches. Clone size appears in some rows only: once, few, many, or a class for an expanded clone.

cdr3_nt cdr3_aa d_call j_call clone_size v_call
TGTGCCTGGAGTGTACAGGACAGGGTGTCGCACTTC CAWSVQDRVSHF TRBD1 TRBJ2-7 - TRBV30
TGCACCAGCAGCCAAGAGGGGGACAGTAACTACGAGCAGTACTTC CTSSQEGDSNYEQYF - TRBJ2-7 - TRBV1
TGTGCCAGCAGTTACTCCGGCGGGGGGGGGAGAAATACGCAGTATTTT CASSYSGGGGRNTQYF TRBD2 TRBJ2-3 - TRBV6-2/TRBV6-3
TGTGCCAGCAGCCAAGTTCCGGGGTCTAACTATGGCTACACCTTC CASSQVPGSNYGYTF - TRBJ1-2 - TRBV3-1/TRBV3-2
TGTGCCAGCTCACCAATGAACAGGGAAGATCAGCCCCAGCATTTT CASSPMNREDQPQHF - TRBJ1-5 - TRBV18
TGCGCCAGCAGTCAAACAGGGGGCACAGATACGCAGTATTTT CASSQTGGTDTQYF TRBD1 TRBJ2-3 few TRBV10-1
TGTGCCAGCAGACTATGGGGGGAGGTGGCAGAGACCCAGTACTTC CASRLWGEVAETQYF - TRBJ2-5 - TRBV27
TGTGCCAGCAGCCTAAGACAGGGGTCTGGGGCCAACGTCCTGACTTTC CASSLRQGSGANVLTF TRBD1 TRBJ2-6 - TRBV13
TGTGCCAGCCATTTAGGACAGAAGAACACTGAAGCTTTCTTT CASHLGQKNTEAFF - TRBJ1-1 few TRBV28
TGTGCCATCAAGGCCTTGGCGGGCGAGACCCAGTACTTC CAIKALAGETQYF - TRBJ2-5 - TRBV10-3
TGTGCCAGCAGGGGGGGGCCTGGAGATACGCAGTATTTT CASRGGPGDTQYF - TRBJ2-3 - TRBV7-3
TGTGCCAGCAGATTCCCAGGTCGGCCTGAGACCCAGTACTTC CASRFPGRPETQYF - TRBJ2-5 - TRBV6-5
TGTGCCAGCAGCTTGGGGACAGGTCCTACCTACGAGCAGTACTTC CASSLGTGPTYEQYF TRBD1 TRBJ2-7 - TRBV5-4
TGTGCCAGCAGCATGGACAGGGTGAGGCCCCAGCATTTT CASSMDRVRPQHF TRBD1 TRBJ1-5 - TRBV27
TGTGCCAGCAGCTTAAGTAGCCGCTACAATGAGCAGTTCTTC CASSLSSRYNEQFF - TRBJ2-1 - TRBV7-9